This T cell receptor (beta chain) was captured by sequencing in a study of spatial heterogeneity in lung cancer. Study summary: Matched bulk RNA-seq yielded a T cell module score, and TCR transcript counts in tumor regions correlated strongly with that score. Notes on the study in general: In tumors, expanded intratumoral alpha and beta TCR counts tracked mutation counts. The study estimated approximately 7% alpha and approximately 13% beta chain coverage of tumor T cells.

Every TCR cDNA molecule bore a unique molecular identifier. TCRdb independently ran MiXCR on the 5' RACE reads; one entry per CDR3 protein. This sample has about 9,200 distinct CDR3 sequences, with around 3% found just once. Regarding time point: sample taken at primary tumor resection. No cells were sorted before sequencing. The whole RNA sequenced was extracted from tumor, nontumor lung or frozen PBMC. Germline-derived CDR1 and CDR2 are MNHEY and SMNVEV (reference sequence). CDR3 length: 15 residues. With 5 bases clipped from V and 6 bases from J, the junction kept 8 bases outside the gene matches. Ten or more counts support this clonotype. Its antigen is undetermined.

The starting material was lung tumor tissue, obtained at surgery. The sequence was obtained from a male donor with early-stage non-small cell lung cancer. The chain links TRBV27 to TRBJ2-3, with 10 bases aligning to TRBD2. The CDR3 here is CASSTQAGGFDTQYF. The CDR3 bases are TGTGCCAGCAGTACCCAAGCGGGGGGGTTCGATACGCAGTATTTT.